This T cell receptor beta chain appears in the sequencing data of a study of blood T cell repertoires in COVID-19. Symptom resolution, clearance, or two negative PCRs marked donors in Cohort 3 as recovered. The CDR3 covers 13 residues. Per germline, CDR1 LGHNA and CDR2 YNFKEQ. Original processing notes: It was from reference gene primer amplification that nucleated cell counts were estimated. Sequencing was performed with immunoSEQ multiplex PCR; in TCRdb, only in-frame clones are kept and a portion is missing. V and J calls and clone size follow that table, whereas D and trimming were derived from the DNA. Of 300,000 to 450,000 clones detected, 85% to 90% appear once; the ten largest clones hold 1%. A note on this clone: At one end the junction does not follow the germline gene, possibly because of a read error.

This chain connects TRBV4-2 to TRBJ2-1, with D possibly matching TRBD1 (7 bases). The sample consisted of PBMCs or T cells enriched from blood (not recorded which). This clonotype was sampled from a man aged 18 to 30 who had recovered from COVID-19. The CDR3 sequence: CASSQEGDWDSIF. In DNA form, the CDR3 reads TGTGCCAGCAGCCAAGAGGGGGACTGGGACAGTATCTTC.